These T cell receptor beta chains were read from a single sample in a study of CD8 T cells in ankylosing spondylitis. Each CDR3 protein is one row after TCRdb ran MiXCR on the 5' RACE reads. The top ten clones hold roughly a third of a sample with a few hundred thousand distinct CDR3 sequences, 15% to 20% of them seen once. Sequencing input: blood, either unsorted or a sorted T cell fraction (not recorded which). Receptors were obtained from a male donor with ankylosing spondylitis or in good health (not recorded which). Each CDR3 is given with its conserved first and last residue. A D gene is named only where the DNA matches it firmly. Clone size, where shown, is once, few, many, or a class for clones that have expanded.

D,V,J,size,DNA,CDR3
NA,TRBV6-5,TRBJ2-3,few,TGTGCCAGCAGCTTACTTAGTTACCGTACAGATACGCAGTATTTT,CASSLLSYRTDTQYF
TRBD2,TRBV15,TRBJ2-1,few,TGTGCCACCAGCCTAGCGGGAGGGCCTGAGCAGTTCTTC,CATSLAGGPEQFF
TRBD1,TRBV12-5,TRBJ2-1,NA,TGTGCTAGTGGTCCTAGGGCTGGACAGGATCAGTTCTTC,CASGPRAGQDQFF
TRBD2,TRBV20-1,TRBJ2-3,few,TGCAGTGCGCCCTTAGGACTAGCGGGATATCTTGATACGCAGTATTTT,CSAPLGLAGYLDTQYF
NA,TRBV20-1,TRBJ2-7,NA,TGCAGTGCTAGAGGGGGACGGAGCGCACGCAACGACGAGCAGTACTTC,CSARGGRSARNDEQYF
TRBD2,TRBV10-3,TRBJ2-7,many,TGTGCCATCAGTGAACTAGCGTCCTACGAGCAGTACTTC,CAISELASYEQYF
NA,TRBV7-9,TRBJ2-7,many,TGTGCCAGCAGCTTAGTGGCGGCCTCCTACGAGCAGTACTTC,CASSLVAASYEQYF
TRBD2,TRBV12-3/TRBV12-4,TRBJ2-3,few,TGTGCCAGCAGTTGGGCTAGCGGGAGACCAGATACGCAGTATTTT,CASSWASGRPDTQYF
TRBD1,TRBV7-2,TRBJ1-1,many,TGTGCCAGCAGCGGACAGGGGGCCCCGAACACTGAAGCTTTCTTT,CASSGQGAPNTEAFF
TRBD1,TRBV6-1,TRBJ2-7,NA,TGTGCCAGCAGCCGGACAGGGACTCTCTACGAGCAGTACTTC,CASSRTGTLYEQYF
TRBD2,TRBV4-1,TRBJ2-7,NA,TGCGCCAGCAGCCAAGAAGGGTCCAGCGGGATCCCCCACGAGCAGTACTTC,CASSQEGSSGIPHEQYF
NA,TRBV4-1,TRBJ1-5,NA,TGCGCCAGCAGCCAGTTTCAGGGGAAAGATCAGCCCCAGCATTTT,CASSQFQGKDQPQHF
TRBD2,TRBV3-1,TRBJ2-1,NA,TGTGCCAGCAGCCAAGTAGGGGGAGGTATTAGCGGGAGATTCTACAATGAGCAGTTCTTC,CASSQVGGGISGRFYNEQFF
NA,TRBV7-6,TRBJ2-1,NA,TGTGCCAGCAGCTTAGCTTTAGTGGGAGGTAGCGATGAGCAGTTCTTC,CASSLALVGGSDEQFF
TRBD1,TRBV7-9,TRBJ2-7,many,TGTGCCAGCAGCTTAGGGACAGGGTACCACGAGCAGTACTTC,CASSLGTGYHEQYF
NA,TRBV20-1,TRBJ2-1,NA,TGCAGTGCTAGAGCTGAGCGGTTTAACTCCTACAATGAGCAGTTCTTC,CSARAERFNSYNEQFF
TRBD2,TRBV9,TRBJ2-7,NA,TGTGCCAGCAGCGTAGCTGCGGGAGGATCCTACGAGCAGTACTTC,CASSVAAGGSYEQYF
NA,TRBV6-5,TRBJ1-1,few,TGTGCCAGCAGTTACTCGAGCAGGGTTGGGAACACTGAAGCTTTCTTT,CASSYSSRVGNTEAFF
TRBD1,TRBV11-1,TRBJ2-5,NA,TGTGCCAGCAGGATCACAGGGGAAGAGACCCAGTACTTC,CASRITGEETQYF
NA,TRBV5-1,TRBJ2-7,few,TGCGCCAGCAGCTTCACCCTCAGCTACGAGCAGTACTTC,CASSFTLSYEQYF
NA,TRBV29-1,TRBJ2-7,few,TGCAGCGTTGGGGTGGCAGGTACCTACGAGCAGTACTTC,CSVGVAGTYEQYF
TRBD1,TRBV6-5,TRBJ2-2,many,TGTGCCAGCAGTTTAACAGGGGGACTCACCGGGGAGCTGTTTTTT,CASSLTGGLTGELFF
TRBD2,TRBV6-5,TRBJ2-3,many,TGTGCCAGCAGTTACCCAAGGTTTGGAGCGGGAGGCACAGATACGCAGTATTTT,CASSYPRFGAGGTDTQYF
TRBD1,TRBV11-1,TRBJ2-1,NA,TGTGCCAGCAGCTCGGGACCCCGGGACAGGGGGTTTTACAATGAGCAGTTCTTC,CASSSGPRDRGFYNEQFF
NA,TRBV12-3/TRBV12-4,TRBJ1-2,NA,TGTGCCAGCAGTTTAGCGTCTGGCCCACTCGCTAACTATGGCTACACCTTC,CASSLASGPLANYGYTF
TRBD1,TRBV5-1,TRBJ1-1,NA,TGCGCCAGCAGCGGCAGGATGACAGGGGACACTGAAGCTTTCTTT,CASSGRMTGDTEAFF
NA,TRBV5-1,TRBJ2-1,few,TGCGCCAGCAGCTTGTTCCCCGGGAGCCTCGATGAGCAGTTCTTC,CASSLFPGSLDEQFF
NA,TRBV5-1,TRBJ2-1,NA,TGCGCCAGCAGCCGATACACCGGACAGACCTCCTACAATGAGCAGTTCTTC,CASSRYTGQTSYNEQFF
TRBD1,TRBV7-6,TRBJ2-2,many,TGTGCCAGCAGCCTGTCGGGACAGGGGTTATCCGGGGAGCTGTTTTTT,CASSLSGQGLSGELFF
NA,TRBV29-1,TRBJ2-7,NA,TGCAGCGTTGAAGGGAAGGAGAACTACGAGCAGTACTTC,CSVEGKENYEQYF
TRBD2,TRBV20-1,TRBJ2-7,few,TGCAGTGCGCGACTAGCGGGAGTTCACGAGCAGTACTTC,CSARLAGVHEQYF
NA,TRBV6-2/TRBV6-3,TRBJ2-3,NA,TGTGCCAGCGGGGCAGAGAGCCACGATACGCAGTATTTT,CASGAESHDTQYF
TRBD2,TRBV28,TRBJ2-7,few,TGTGCCAGCAGTACGGACAGGGCTACTAGCGGGGAAACCTACGAGCAGTACTTC,CASSTDRATSGETYEQYF
NA,TRBV29-1,TRBJ2-1,NA,TGCAGCGTCCTGTTCGGGGATGAGCAGTTCTTC,CSVLFGDEQFF
NA,TRBV7-9,TRBJ2-7,few,TGTGCCAGCAGCTTAAAGGAGTCTTACGAGCAGTACTTC,CASSLKESYEQYF
TRBD1,TRBV7-9,TRBJ2-7,few,TGTGCCAGCAGCGGGCGGACAGGGAGGTCTTACGAGCAGTACTTC,CASSGRTGRSYEQYF
TRBD2,TRBV6-1,TRBJ2-1,NA,TGTGCCAGCAGTGATAGCGGGAGGGTGAAGGATGAGCAGTTCTTC,CASSDSGRVKDEQFF
NA,TRBV20-1,TRBJ2-7,few,TGCAGTGCCCCAACCCGACAGTCGCTTTTCTACGAGCAGTACTTC,CSAPTRQSLFYEQYF